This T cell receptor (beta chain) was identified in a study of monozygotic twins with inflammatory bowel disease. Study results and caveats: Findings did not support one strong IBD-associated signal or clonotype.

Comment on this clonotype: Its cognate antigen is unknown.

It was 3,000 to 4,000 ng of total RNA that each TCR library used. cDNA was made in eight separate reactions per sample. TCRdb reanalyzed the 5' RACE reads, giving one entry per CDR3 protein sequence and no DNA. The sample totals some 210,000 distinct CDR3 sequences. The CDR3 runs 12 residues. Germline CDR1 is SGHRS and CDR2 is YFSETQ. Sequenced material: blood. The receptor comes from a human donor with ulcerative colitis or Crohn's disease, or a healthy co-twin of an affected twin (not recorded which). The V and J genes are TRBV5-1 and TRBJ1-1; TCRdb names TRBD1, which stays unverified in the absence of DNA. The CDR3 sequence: CASSFEGREAFF.